This is a list of T cell receptor beta chains from one sample in a study of HIV-infected children after antiretroviral therapy interruption. In TCRdb, the 3' RACE reads were re-called with MiXCR into one record per CDR3 protein. The sample lists around 50,000 distinct CDR3 sequences; around 4.5% were seen once. The material was CD45RA+ CD4+ T cells from PBMCs, pooled from several time points, obtained from a donor given antiretroviral therapy, either interrupted or continuous. These receptors were collected from a pool of human donors with HIV. Each CDR3 is given with its conserved first and last residue. Fields, in order: J gene, clone size, V gene, D gene, CDR3 DNA, CDR3 protein. D genes are given only for firm matches. Clone size is not always given. Where it is, it says once, few, many or a class for expanded clones.

TRBJ2-7 | NA | TRBV28 | NA | TGTGCCAGCAGCCCCCCCGGGACGGCAAGCTCCTACGAGCAGTACTTC | CASSPPGTASSYEQYF
TRBJ1-5 | many | TRBV19 | NA | TGTGCCCCCATGAAGGAAAATCAGCCCCAGCATTTT | CAPMKENQPQHF
TRBJ2-4 | many | TRBV28 | NA | TGTGCCAGCAGCCAAAAAAACATTCAGTACTTC | CASSQKNIQYF
TRBJ1-1 | few | TRBV7-3 | NA | TGTGCCAGCAGCCGCCAGTCTGGGGAAGCTTTCTTT | CASSRQSGEAFF
TRBJ2-4 | few | TRBV13 | NA | TGTGCCAGCTCCCGGGGGGCGCGAAACACCTTGTACTTT | CASSRGARNTLYF
TRBJ1-1 | many | TRBV9 | TRBD1 | TGTGCCAGCAGCGTAGACCCAGGGGGATTCACTGAAGCTTTCTTT | CASSVDPGGFTEAFF
TRBJ1-2 | many | TRBV28 | NA | TGTGCCAGCAGGCGCCGTCGAGGCGATGGCTACACCTTC | CASRRRRGDGYTF
TRBJ1-1 | many | TRBV5-1 | NA | TGCGCCAGCAGCTTGTCGGGGGTAGACACTGAAGCTTTCTTT | CASSLSGVDTEAFF
TRBJ1-5 | NA | TRBV4-2 | NA | TGTGCCAGCAGCGAAGCCGCCACAGGCAATCAGCCCCAGCATTTT | CASSEAATGNQPQHF
TRBJ2-7 | NA | TRBV6-1 | NA | TGTGCCAGCAGCAAGGAACTTTCCTACGAGCAGTACTTC | CASSKELSYEQYF
TRBJ1-3 | many | TRBV7-9 | NA | TGTGCCAGCAGCTTAGCCCGAGGGGTTTCTGGAAACACCATATATTTT | CASSLARGVSGNTIYF
TRBJ2-4 | many | TRBV27 | NA | TGTGCCAGCAGTTTGGGAGGAGAATACATTCAGTACTTC | CASSLGGEYIQYF
TRBJ2-6 | many | TRBV29-1 | NA | TGCAGCGTGACCGCCAGCCTCTCTGGGGCCAACGTCCTGACTTTC | CSVTASLSGANVLTF
TRBJ1-1 | NA | TRBV5-1 | TRBD1 | TGCGCCAGCCGGAGGGACAGGGATGAAGCTTTCTTT | CASRRDRDEAFF
TRBJ2-7 | many | TRBV3-1 | NA | TGTGCCAGCAACTCCGGGACTTCCCGCGAGCAGTACTTC | CASNSGTSREQYF